One and the same sample provided the 12 T cell receptor beta chains below, sequenced in a study of control samples from healthy donors and cancer patients. The assay was immunoSEQ multiplex PCR, and TCRdb's table has in-frame clones only and misses some. Seen here are 350,000 to 450,000 clones, more than 80% observed once, and the top ten hold around 6.5%. The sample consisted of PBMCs. The receptors derive from a middle-aged man with head and neck cancer.

The chain employs TRBV7-8 and TRBJ2-3, with D hard to call. The ends were cut back, 0 bases at V and 1 base at J, with 8 bases in the middle. The CDR3 loop spans 15 amino acids. The germline V gene has CDR1 SGHVS and CDR2 FQNEAQ. In nucleotides, the CDR3 is TGTGCCAGCAGCTTAGCTCGGATAGGCACAGATACGCAGTATTTT. As protein: CASSLARIGTDTQYF.

The V and J genes are TRBV28 and TRBJ1-6, with 7 bases identical to TRBD1. Trimming removed 3 bases from V and 6 bases from J; junction bases left unmatched: 5. This CDR3 region has 15 residues. Germline CDR1 MDHEN, CDR2 SYDVKM. CDR3 DNA: TGTGCCAGCAGTTTCGACAGGGTGGGTAATTCACCCCTCCACTTT. Translation gives CASSFDRVGNSPLHF.

V usage is TRBV18 and J usage is TRBJ1-1, with a possible D match to TRBD1 (6 bases). Germline V lookup: CDR1 KGHSH, CDR2 LQKENI. V lost 3 bases to trimming and J lost 0 bases, with 11 bases between them. The CDR3 length is 15 residues. As DNA, the CDR3 is TGTGCCAGCTCACCGGGACAAAGCATGAACACTGAAGCTTTCTTT. Translating it yields CASSPGQSMNTEAFF. The entire variable domain, with the rest obtained from reference TRBV18 and TRBJ1-1, is as follows: NAGVMQNPRHLVRRRGQEARLRCSPMKGHSHVYWYRQLPEEGLKFMVYLQKENIIDESGMPKERFSAEFPKEGPSILRIQQVVRGDSAAYFCASSPGQSMNTEAFFGQGTRLTVV.

The count of this clone is one. The rearrangement uses TRBV3-1 (or the pseudogene TRBV3-2) and TRBJ1-3; 8 bases agree with TRBD1. The CDR3 is made up of 15 amino acids. J gave up 0 bases and V 4 bases, and 2 bases lay outside the gene matches. CDR1 is LGHDT, CDR2 YNNKEL, per germline (reference sequence). Here the CDR3 reads CASSPGGRSGNTIYF. The CDR3 DNA sequence: TGTGCCAGCAGCCCAGGGGGCCGCTCTGGAAACACCATATATTTT.

A single count supports this clone. The chain has TRBV11-2 and TRBJ1-6; TRBD1 aligns across 9 bases. The CDR3 sequence is 15 residues long. With 1 base clipped from V and 8 bases from J, the junction kept 3 bases outside the gene matches. The V gene's germline CDR1 is SGHAT and CDR2 FQNNGV. The CDR3 nucleotides read TGTGCCAGCAGCTTAGCCGGGACAGGGTATTCACCCCTCCACTTT. Translating gives CASSLAGTGYSPLHF.

V is TRBV7-9 and J is TRBJ2-2, with TRBD2 matching over 7 bases. The germline V gene has CDR1 SEHNR and CDR2 FQNEAQ (reference sequence). The CDR3 consists of 14 residues. The CDR3 coding sequence is TGTGCGACGGGGGGAGCCCTGAACACCGGGGAGCTGTTTTTT. It specifies CATGGALNTGELFF.

The chain employs TRBV3-1 (or the pseudogene TRBV3-2) and TRBJ1-1; TRBD1 agrees at 7 bases. V lost 4 bases, J lost 1 base, and 6 bases stayed unmatched. The germline CDR1 and CDR2 sequences are LGHDT and YNNKEL (reference sequence). This CDR3 has 15 amino acids. For the CDR3, the DNA is TGTGCCAGCAGCCCGACAGGGCTTTGGAACACTGAAGCTTTCTTT. Translating it yields CASSPTGLWNTEAFF.

This clone occurred a few times. At the DNA level, this CDR3 is encoded by other sequences in the same sample as well. V gene TRBV5-5 combines with J gene TRBJ1-1; D is undetermined. CDR3 size: 14 residues. V was cut by 2 bases and J by 0 bases, with 8 bases left in between. In germline, CDR1 is SGHKS, CDR2 YYEKEE (reference sequence). DNA of the CDR3: TGTGCCAGCAGCTTCAGTGGAATGAACACTGAAGCTTTCTTT. Translating it yields CASSFSGMNTEAFF.

The chain's CDR3 is CAWSVGQSYEQYF. The CDR3 coding sequence is TGTGCCTGGAGTGTAGGACAGTCCTACGAGCAGTACTTC. The chain combines TRBV30 with TRBJ2-7; D is perhaps TRBD1 (6 bases). The germline V gene encodes CDR1 GTSNPN and CDR2 SVGIG (reference sequence). This CDR3 comprises 13 residues. V shed 0 bases and J shed 1 base, with 7 bases lying between them.

V usage is TRBV2 and J usage is TRBJ2-1; 10 bases match TRBD2. The germline CDR1 and CDR2 sequences are SNHLY and FYNNEI. This CDR3 has 15 amino acids. With V trimmed by 7 bases and J by 6 bases, 9 bases remained unmatched. The CDR3 loop is CASNPASGRSNEQFF. The CDR3 DNA sequence: TGTGCCAGCAATCCGGCTAGCGGGAGAAGCAATGAGCAGTTCTTC.

The V and J genes are TRBV25-1 and TRBJ1-5, with 8 positions matching TRBD1. The CDR3 sequence is 16 residues long. Losses at the gene ends were 5 bases for V and 5 bases for J; bases not matched to a gene: 11. Germline loops: CDR1 MGHDK, CDR2 SYGVNS. For the CDR3, the DNA is TGTGCCAGCAGTCCCCGACAGGGGCTTCATGATCAGCCCCAGCATTTT. This gives the protein CASSPRQGLHDQPQHF. Full variable domain (missing parts from reference TRBV25-1 and TRBJ1-5): EADIYQTPRYLVIGTGKKITLECSQTMGHDKMYWYQQDPGMELHLIHYSYGVNSTEKGDLSSESTVSRIRTEHFPLTLESARPSHTSQYLCASSPRQGLHDQPQHFGDGTRLSIL.

The V and J genes are TRBV24-1 and TRBJ2-7, with 7 bases fitting TRBD1. The V gene end was trimmed by 2 bases and the J gene end by 2 bases; junction bases not matched to a gene: 8. CDR3 size: 16 residues. The V gene's germline CDR1 is KGHDR and CDR2 SFDVKD. CDR3 DNA: TGTGCCACCAGTGATTCGGTCGGGGACAGCCCCTACGAGCAGTACTTC. Translation: CATSDSVGDSPYEQYF.